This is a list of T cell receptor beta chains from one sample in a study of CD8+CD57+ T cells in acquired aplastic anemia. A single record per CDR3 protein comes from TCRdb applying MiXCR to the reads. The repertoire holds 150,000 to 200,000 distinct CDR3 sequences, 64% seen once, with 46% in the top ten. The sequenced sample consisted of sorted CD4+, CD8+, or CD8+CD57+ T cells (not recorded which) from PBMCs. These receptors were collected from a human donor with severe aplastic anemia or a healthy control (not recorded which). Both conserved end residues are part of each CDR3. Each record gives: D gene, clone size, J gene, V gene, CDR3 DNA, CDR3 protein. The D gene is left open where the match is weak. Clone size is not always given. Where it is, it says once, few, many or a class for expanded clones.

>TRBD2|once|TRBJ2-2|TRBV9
TGTGCCAGCAGCGGGACTAGCGGCGGCGGGGAGCTGTTTTTT
CASSGTSGGGELFF
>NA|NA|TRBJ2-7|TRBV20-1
TGCAGTGCTAAGGGTGACTCCTACGAGCAGTACTTC
CSAKGDSYEQYF
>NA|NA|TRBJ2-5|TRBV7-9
TGTGCCAGCAGCTTAGATGAGACCCAGTACTTC
CASSLDETQYF
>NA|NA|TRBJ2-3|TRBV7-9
TGTGCCAGCAGCCCACTATCGGATACGCAGTATTTT
CASSPLSDTQYF
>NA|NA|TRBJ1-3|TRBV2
TGTGCCAGCGGGGGGGGAAACACCATATATTTT
CASGGGNTIYF
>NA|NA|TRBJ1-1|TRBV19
TGTGCCACCGGTAGCGGGGGCACTGAAGCTTTCTTT
CATGSGGTEAFF
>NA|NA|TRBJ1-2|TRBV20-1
TGCAGTGCTAGGGGGGGAGTTCGTTCGGGCTACACCTTC
CSARGGVRSGYTF
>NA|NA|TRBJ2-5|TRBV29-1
TGCAGCATCCAGCTAGGGGGGCAGACCCAGTACTTC
CSIQLGGQTQYF
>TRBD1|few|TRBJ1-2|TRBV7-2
TGTGCCAGCAGCTTAGTGGACAGGGGGCAGAGTGGCTACACCTTC
CASSLVDRGQSGYTF
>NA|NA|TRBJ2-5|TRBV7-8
TGTGCCAGCAGCTTCACCGGTAGCCGGGAGACCCAGTACTTC
CASSFTGSRETQYF
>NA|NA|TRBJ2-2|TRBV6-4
TGTGCCAGCAGTGAACAGGCGGATAACACCGGGGAGCTGTTTTTT
CASSEQADNTGELFF
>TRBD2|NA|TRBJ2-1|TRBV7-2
TGTGCCAGCAGCTTAAGCGGGAGGGCCGACAATGAGCAGTTCTTC
CASSLSGRADNEQFF
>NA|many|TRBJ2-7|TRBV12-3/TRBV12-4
TGTGCCAGCAGTTTGGGCTCCTACGAGCAGTACTTC
CASSLGSYEQYF
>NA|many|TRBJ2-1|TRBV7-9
TGTGCCACCGGTAATTCCTACAATGAGCAGTTCTTC
CATGNSYNEQFF
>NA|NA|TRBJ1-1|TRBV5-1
TGCGCCAGCAGCTTGGGGGCCCCGACGGGGACTGAAGCTTTCTTT
CASSLGAPTGTEAFF
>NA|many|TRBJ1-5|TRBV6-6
TGTGCCAGCAGTTACTCTGGGGGCAGCAATCAGCCCCAGCATTTT
CASSYSGGSNQPQHF
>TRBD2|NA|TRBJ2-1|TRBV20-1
TGCAGTGCTACCGGGGCTAGCGGGGGGAATGAGCAGTTCTTC
CSATGASGGNEQFF
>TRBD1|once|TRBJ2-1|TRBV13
TGTGCCAGCAGCACGGACAGGGGCGGTGTGCAGTTCTTC
CASSTDRGGVQFF
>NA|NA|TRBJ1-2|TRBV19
TGTGCCAGTAGTATCAGAGACGGACCGTATGGCTACACCTTC
CASSIRDGPYGYTF
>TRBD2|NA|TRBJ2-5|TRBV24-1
TGTACCACCAGTGATTTTACTAGCGGGGCCGCGGAGACCCAGTACTTC
CTTSDFTSGAAETQYF
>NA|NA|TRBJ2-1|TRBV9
TGTGCCAGCAGCGGAGGTGGGGGAGTGGTCAATGAGCAGTTCTTC
CASSGGGGVVNEQFF
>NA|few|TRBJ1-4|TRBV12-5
TGTGCTAGTGGTTTGGTACTGGACCCCCGGGGAACTAATGAAAAACTGTTTTTT
CASGLVLDPRGTNEKLFF